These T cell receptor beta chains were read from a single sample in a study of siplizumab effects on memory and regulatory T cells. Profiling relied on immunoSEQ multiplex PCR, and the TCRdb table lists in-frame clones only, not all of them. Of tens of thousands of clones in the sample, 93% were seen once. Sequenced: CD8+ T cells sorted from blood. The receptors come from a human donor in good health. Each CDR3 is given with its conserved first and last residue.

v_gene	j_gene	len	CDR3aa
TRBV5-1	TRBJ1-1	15	CASSLEEGASTEAFF
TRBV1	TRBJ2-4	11	CTSSTDLRRDF
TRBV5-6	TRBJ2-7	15	CASSESGAVMREQYF
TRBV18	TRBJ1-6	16	CASSPDRQSYNSPLHF
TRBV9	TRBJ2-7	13	CASSVLSGAEQYF
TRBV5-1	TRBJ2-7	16	CASSLDFPSGTYEQYF
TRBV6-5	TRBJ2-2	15	CASSGTSGVAGELFF
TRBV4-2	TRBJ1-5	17	CASSQLADKNSNQPQHF
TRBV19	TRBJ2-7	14	CASSIELGVYEQYF
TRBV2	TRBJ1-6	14	CASSRGQGNSPLHF
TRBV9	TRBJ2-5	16	CASSLRRDGGEETQYF
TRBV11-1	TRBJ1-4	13	CASSYGEDEKLFF
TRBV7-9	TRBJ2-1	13	CASSLTLDNEQFF
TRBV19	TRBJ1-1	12	CASSIGQSEAFF
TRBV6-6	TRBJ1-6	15	CASSYGVRVGSPLHF
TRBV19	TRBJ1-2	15	CASSIGDRGQGSYTF
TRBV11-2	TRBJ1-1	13	CASSWAQGTEAFF
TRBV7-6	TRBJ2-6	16	CASSLALGGGANVLTF
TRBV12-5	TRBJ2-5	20	CASGLALRDRGPELEETQYF
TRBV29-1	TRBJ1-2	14	CSVEDSPPNYGYTF
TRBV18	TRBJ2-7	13	CASSLRTDREQYF
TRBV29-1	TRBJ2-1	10	CSVRVDEQFF
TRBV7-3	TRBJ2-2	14	CASSFGLLGGELFF
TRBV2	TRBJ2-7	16	CASSEAPGGALDEQYF
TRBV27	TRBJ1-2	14	CASSPRAGGFGYTF
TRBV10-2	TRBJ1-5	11	CATGQGAPQHF
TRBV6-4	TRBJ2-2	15	CASSPTATSAGELFF
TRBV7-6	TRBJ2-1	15	CASSLGLADYNEQFF
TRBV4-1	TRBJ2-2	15	CASSQEGSGTGELFF
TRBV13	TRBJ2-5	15	CASSTSGTAKETQYF
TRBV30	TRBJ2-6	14	CAWSLGSGANVLTF
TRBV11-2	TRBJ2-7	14	CASSLPGPTNEQYF
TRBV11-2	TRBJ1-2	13	CASSSPGGNGYTF
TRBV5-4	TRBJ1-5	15	CASSLTGAGDQPQHF
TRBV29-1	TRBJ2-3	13	CSSAGGVVDTQYF
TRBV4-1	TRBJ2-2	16	CASSHPQGSNTGELFF
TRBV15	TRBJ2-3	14	CATSWQGGADTQYF
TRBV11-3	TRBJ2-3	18	CASSRSAGGGAGTDTQYF
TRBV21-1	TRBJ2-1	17	CASSRKVVTPGTDEQFF
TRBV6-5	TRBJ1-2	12	CASRTGGDGYTF
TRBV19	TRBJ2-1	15	CASSPGLAGYNEQFF
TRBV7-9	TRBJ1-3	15	CASSTLQGSGNTIYF
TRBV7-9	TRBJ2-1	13	CASTPRGGYEQFF
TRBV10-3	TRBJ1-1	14	CAISGPGQNTEAFF
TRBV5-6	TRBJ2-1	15	CASSPRGQSYNEQFF
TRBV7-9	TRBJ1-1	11	CASGADTEAFF
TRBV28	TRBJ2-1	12	CASMGGLNEQFF
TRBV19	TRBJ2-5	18	CASSPWAGGSEVGETQYF
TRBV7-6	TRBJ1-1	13	CASSGGQGGEAFF
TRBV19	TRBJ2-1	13	CASSIGLSSEQFF
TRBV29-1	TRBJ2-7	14	CSVEDIGTTYEQYF